Here is one T cell receptor (beta chain) with its context. Its antigen remains unknown. The data are from a study of shared clonotypes between healthy human individuals. CDR1 SGHDT and CDR2 YYEEEE come from the germline V gene. The CDR3 runs 14 residues. With 7 bases clipped from V and 5 bases from J, the junction kept 10 bases outside the gene matches. In the study's own analysis: Because ImmunoSEQ provided only junction sequences with no quality scores, the filtering differed. TCRdb's table, derived via immunoSEQ multiplex PCR, lists solely in-frame clones and lacks some. V and J calls and clone size are those listed in that table; D and trimming were worked out from the DNA. Found here are approximately 2,300,000 clones, around 93% of them singletons; the top ten hold more than 0.35%. Notes on the study in general: Large sequencing depth failed to make sorted-subset sequencing complete, rarefaction showed.

The J gene is TRBJ2-5, the V gene TRBV5-6; 8 bases agree with TRBD1. The clonotype comes from a man between 18 and 29 years old in good health. Some clones in this sample may be carry-over from other donors' samples. The sequenced sample consisted of naive CD4+ T cells from PBMCs. Specified subset: CD45RA+ positively selected. CDR3 amino acids: CASGRQGITETQYF. The CDR3 nucleotides read TGTGCCAGCGGGAGACAGGGGATTACGGAGACCCAGTACTTC.